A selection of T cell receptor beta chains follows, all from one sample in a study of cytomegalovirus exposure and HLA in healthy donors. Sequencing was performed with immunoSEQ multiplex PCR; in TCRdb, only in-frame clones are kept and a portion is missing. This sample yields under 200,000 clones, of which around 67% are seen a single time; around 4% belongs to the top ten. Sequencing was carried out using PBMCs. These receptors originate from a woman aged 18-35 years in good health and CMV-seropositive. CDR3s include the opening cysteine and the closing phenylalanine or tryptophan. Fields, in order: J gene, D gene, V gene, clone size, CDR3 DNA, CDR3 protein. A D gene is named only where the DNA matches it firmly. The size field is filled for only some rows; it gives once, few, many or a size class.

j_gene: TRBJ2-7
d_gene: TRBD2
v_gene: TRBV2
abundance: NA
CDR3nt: TGTGCCAGCTATGGGACTAGCGGGGTGTACGAGCAGTACTTC
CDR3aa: CASYGTSGVYEQYF

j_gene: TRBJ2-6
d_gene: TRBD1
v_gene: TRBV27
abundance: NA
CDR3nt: TGTGCCAGCAGCCGACAGGGGGCGCTGGGGGCCAACGTCCTGACTTTC
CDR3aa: CASSRQGALGANVLTF

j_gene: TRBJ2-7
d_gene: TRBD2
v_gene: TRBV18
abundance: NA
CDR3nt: TGTGCCAGCTCACTGACTAGCTCGGGACACGAGCAGTACTTC
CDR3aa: CASSLTSSGHEQYF

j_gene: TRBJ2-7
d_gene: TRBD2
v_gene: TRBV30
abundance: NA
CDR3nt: TGTGCCTGGAGTGTTGCTAGCGGTGCCTACGAGCAGTACTTC
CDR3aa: CAWSVASGAYEQYF

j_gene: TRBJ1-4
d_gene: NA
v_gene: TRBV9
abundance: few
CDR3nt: TGTGCCAGCAGCGTAGCCCCAGGACAGAGTAATGAAAAACTGTTTTTT
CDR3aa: CASSVAPGQSNEKLFF

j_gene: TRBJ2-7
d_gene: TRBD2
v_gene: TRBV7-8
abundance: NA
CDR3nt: TGTGCCAGCAGCCCGGGGGGGGGCCCGGCCTACGAGCAGTACTTC
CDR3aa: CASSPGGGPAYEQYF

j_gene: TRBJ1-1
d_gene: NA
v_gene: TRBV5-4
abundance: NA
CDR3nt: TGTGCCAGCAGCTCCAGTGGGGGGAGGGCGGCTTTCTTT
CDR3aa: CASSSSGGRAAFF

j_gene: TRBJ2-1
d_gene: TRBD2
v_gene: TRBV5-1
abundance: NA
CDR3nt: TGCGCCAGCAGCTCAAGGACTAGCGGAAATGTCAATGAGCAGTTCTTC
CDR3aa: CASSSRTSGNVNEQFF

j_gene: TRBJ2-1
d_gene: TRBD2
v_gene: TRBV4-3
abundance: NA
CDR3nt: TGCGCCAGCAGCTGGAGCGCGCGGGGGGGCTATGAGCAGTTCTTC
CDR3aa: CASSWSARGGYEQFF

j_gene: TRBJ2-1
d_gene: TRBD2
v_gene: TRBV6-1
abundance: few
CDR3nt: TGTGCCACCGGTAGCGGGGGGGTCCCCTACAATGAGCAGTTCTTC
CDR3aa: CATGSGGVPYNEQFF

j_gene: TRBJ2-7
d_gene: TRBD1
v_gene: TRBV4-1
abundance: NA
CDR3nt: TGCGCCAGCAGCCAAGAGGGCAGGGGGCACTACGAGCAGTACTTC
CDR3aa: CASSQEGRGHYEQYF

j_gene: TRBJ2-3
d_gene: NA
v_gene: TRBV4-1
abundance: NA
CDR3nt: TGCGCCAGCAGCCAACTCACGGGTATCGGTACGCAGTATTTT
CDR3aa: CASSQLTGIGTQYF

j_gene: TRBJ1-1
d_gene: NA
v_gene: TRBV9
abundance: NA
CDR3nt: TGTGCCAGCAGCCAGGGACACTTGAACACTGAAGCTTTCTTT
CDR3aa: CASSQGHLNTEAFF

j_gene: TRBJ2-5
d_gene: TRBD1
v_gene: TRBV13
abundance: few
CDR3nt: TGTGCCAGCGCTCATACAGGGGACGAGACCCAGTACTTC
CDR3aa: CASAHTGDETQYF

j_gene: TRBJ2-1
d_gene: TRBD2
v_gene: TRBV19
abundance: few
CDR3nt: TGTGCATCACGAGCGGGAGGTTCATACAATGAGCAGTTCTTC
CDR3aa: CASRAGGSYNEQFF

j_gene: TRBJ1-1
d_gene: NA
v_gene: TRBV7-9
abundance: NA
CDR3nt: TGTGCCAGCAGCCCAATTTGGGCAGCCAGCACTGAAGCTTTCTTT
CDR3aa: CASSPIWAASTEAFF

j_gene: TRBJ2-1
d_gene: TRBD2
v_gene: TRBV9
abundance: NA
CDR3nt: TGTGCCAGCAGCCCCCGTCGGTTGAGCGGGGGGCCTTACAATGAGCAGTTCTTC
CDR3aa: CASSPRRLSGGPYNEQFF

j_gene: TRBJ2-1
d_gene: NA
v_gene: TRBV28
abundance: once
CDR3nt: TGTGCCAGCAGTTTAGGGGAGACCAGCTCCTACAATGAGCAGTTCTTC
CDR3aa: CASSLGETSSYNEQFF

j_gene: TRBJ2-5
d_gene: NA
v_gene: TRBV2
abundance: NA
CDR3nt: TGTGCCAGCAGTCCCGCGGGTTCCCAAGAGACCCAGTACTTC
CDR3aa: CASSPAGSQETQYF

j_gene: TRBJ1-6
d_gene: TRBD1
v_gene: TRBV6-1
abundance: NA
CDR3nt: TGTGCCAGCAGTGATCCGACAGGGGTCGGGTATAATTCACCCCTCCACTTT
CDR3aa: CASSDPTGVGYNSPLHF

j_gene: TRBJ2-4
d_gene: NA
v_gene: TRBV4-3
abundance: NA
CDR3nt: TGCGCCAGCAGCCAAGGCAGCCACGGACAGCCGGACATTCAGTACTTC
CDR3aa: CASSQGSHGQPDIQYF

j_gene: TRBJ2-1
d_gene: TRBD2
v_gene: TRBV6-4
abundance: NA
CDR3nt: TGTGCCAGCAGTGTGGACAAGGGTCGGGCGGGGGTTGAGCAGTTCTTC
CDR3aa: CASSVDKGRAGVEQFF

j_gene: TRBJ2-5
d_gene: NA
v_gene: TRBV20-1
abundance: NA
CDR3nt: TGCAGTGCCAGCCAAGAGACCCAGTACTTC
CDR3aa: CSASQETQYF

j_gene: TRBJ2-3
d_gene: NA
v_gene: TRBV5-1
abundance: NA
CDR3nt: TGCGCCAGCAGCTTGGGGGGGGACTCTAGCACAGATACGCAGTATTTT
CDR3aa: CASSLGGDSSTDTQYF

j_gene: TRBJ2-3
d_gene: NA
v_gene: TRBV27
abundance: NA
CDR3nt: TGTGCCAGCAGAACTCCCCGCGGAGGGGAAGATACGCAGTATTTT
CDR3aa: CASRTPRGGEDTQYF

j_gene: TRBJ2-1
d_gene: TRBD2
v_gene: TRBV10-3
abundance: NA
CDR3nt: TGTGCCATCAGTGAGATCCTAGCTAGCGGGAGACCCTCCTACAATGAGCAGTTCTTC
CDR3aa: CAISEILASGRPSYNEQFF

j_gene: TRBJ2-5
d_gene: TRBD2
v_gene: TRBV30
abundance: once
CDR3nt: TGTGCCTGGAGTACCGGGGAAATAGCGGGTCAAGAGACCCAGTACTTC
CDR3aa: CAWSTGEIAGQETQYF

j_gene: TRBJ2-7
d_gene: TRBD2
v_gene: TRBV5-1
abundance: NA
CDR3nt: TGCGCCAGCAGATTACAGACTAGCGGGGGCCCCTACGAGCAGTACTTC
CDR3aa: CASRLQTSGGPYEQYF

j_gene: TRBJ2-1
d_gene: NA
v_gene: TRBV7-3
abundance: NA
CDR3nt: TGTGCCAGCAGCTTAGAAGCGAGCTCCTACAATGAGCAGTTCTTC
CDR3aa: CASSLEASSYNEQFF

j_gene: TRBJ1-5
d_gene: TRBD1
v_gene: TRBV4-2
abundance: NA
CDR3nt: TGTGCCAGCAGCCAAACAGGGGGAGGCAATCAGCCCCAGCATTTT
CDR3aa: CASSQTGGGNQPQHF

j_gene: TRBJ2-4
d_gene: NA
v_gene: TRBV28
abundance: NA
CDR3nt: TGTGCCAGCAGGCCAAGACAGGGAGGACGCAAGGGAAGGGTTAGCTATTCGCAGTACTTC
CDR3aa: CASRPRQGGRKGRVSYSQYF